Below, one TCR beta chain is given with its context. Its specificity is not known. This sample stems from a study of cytomegalovirus exposure and HLA in healthy donors. The CDR3 loop spans 15 amino acids. V trimming: 1 base; J trimming: 1 base; junction bases outside the gene matches: 2. The germline CDR1 and CDR2 sequences are LGHNA and YNFKEQ. Regarding the study as a whole: Earlier analysis found most TCR beta V segments productive about 90% or about 30% of the time. Later analysis identified several of the most significant clusters that appeared linked to common viral pathogens.

The study ran its PCR with 60 Vbeta and 13 Jbeta primers. TCRdb's table, derived via immunoSEQ multiplex PCR, lists solely in-frame clones and lacks some. The sample lists 100,000 to 150,000 clones; 74% were seen once. The chain employs TRBV4-2 and TRBJ2-7; TRBD1 aligns across 9 bases. The sequenced sample was PBMCs. This receptor was obtained from a man aged 35 to 55 in good health and CMV-seropositive. The CDR3 coding sequence is TGTGCCAGCAGCCAAGTGACAGGGGGATCCTACGAGCAGTACTTC. Protein sequence: CASSQVTGGSYEQYF.